This T cell receptor beta chain is from a study of blood T cell repertoires in COVID-19. Study-level background: The analysed material was cDNA or gDNA that came from T cells, B-cell-depleted T cells, or PBMCs.

This clone has a single count. Original processing methods: Quantification of nucleated cells was approximated via reference gene primer amplification. Method: immunoSEQ multiplex PCR; TCRdb's copy keeps in-frame clones and lacks some. V and J calls and clone size follow that table, whereas D and trimming were derived from the DNA. The sample has about 360,000 clones, approximately 77% seen once. The germline CDR1 and CDR2 sequences are LGHDT and YNNKEL (reference sequence). Trimming took 4 bases from V and 13 from J, leaving 23 bases between them. This CDR3 region has 16 residues. The chain couples TRBV3-1 (or the pseudogene TRBV3-2) to TRBJ1-6; tentative D call: TRBD1 (5 bases). The clonotype was recovered from a human donor with acute or convalescent COVID-19. The donor label of this sample is uncertain. The sequenced sample consisted of peripheral blood. The CDR3, as DNA: TGTGCCAGCAGCCTATTCCAGGGAATCCAGTACTCGCCCCTCCACTTT. Translated: CASSLFQGIQYSPLHF.